The T cell receptor beta chain described here comes from a study of blood T cell repertoires in COVID-19. Study at large: T cells, B-cell-depleted T cells, or PBMCs provided the cDNA or gDNA that served as material.

Source study methods: Estimates of nucleated cell counts were drawn from the amplification of reference gene primers. Repertoires were generated with immunoSEQ multiplex PCR, while TCRdb's copy carries only in-frame clones and drops some. The V and J calls and the clone size are those of that table, but D and trimming were determined from the DNA. The sample contains fewer than 350,000 clones, under 90% of which appear only once. Resolution of symptoms, clearance, or two negative PCRs was present in recovered Cohort 3 donors. This clone was seen just once. Sequencing used PBMCs or T cells enriched from blood (not recorded which). The clonotype originates from a man aged 55-75 years who had recovered from COVID-19.

CDR3 in DNA: TGTGCCAGCAGCTTTGAAAGGGAGGAAGGTGAGCAGTTCTTC. It is translated as CASSFEREEGEQFF. V gene TRBV7-9 combines with J gene TRBJ2-1; TRBD2 is a possible D gene (6 bases). V shed 3 bases and J shed 9 bases, with 15 bases lying between them. Looked up from germline, CDR1 is SEHNR and CDR2 is FQNEAQ (reference sequence). The CDR3 sequence is 14 residues long.